The sequence of this TCR beta chain was determined in a study of OX40 agonist ivuxolimab in advanced cancers. The germline V gene has CDR1 LGHNT and CDR2 FRNRAP. Trimming removed 10 bases from V and 5 bases from J; junction bases left unmatched: 12. The CDR3 consists of 15 residues. Findings of the study overall: Also showing low normalized T-cell clonal expansion were some of the nonresponders.

Sequenced by immunoSEQ multiplex PCR; TCRdb stores in-frame clones only, minus some. The sample consists of about 50,000 clones, around 80% of them appearing once. Comment on this clone: Its antigen is as yet unknown.

The TCR sequence derives from an adult with an advanced solid tumor such as melanoma, head and neck, liver or kidney cancer. The chain recombines TRBV12-5 with TRBJ1-3, with 9 bases identical to TRBD1. The sample in question was CD4+ or CD8+ T cells sorted from blood, obtained in a trial of the OX40 agonist ivuxolimab. CDR3 loop: CATTGTGLFRNTIYF. The CDR3 DNA reads TGTGCTACCACGGGGACAGGGTTATTTCGAAACACCATATATTTT.